The source of this T cell receptor (beta chain) is a study of radiation and T cells in renal cell carcinoma. CDR3 length equals 14 residues. Per germline, CDR1 MNHNY and CDR2 SVGAGI (reference sequence). V dropped 5 bases and J dropped 4 bases, with 14 bases sitting between them. The time point: baseline pretreatment blood. Specified treatment: 15 Gy SBRT to primary tumor, nephrectomy 4 weeks later. After SBRT, blood was collected at 2 and 4 weeks, plus baseline. Generated by immunoSEQ multiplex PCR, the TCRdb table keeps only in-frame clones and is missing some. This sample yields tens of thousands of clones, of which over 70% are seen a single time; 6% to 9.5% belongs to the top ten.

This TCR was sampled from a man in his fifties or sixties with renal cell carcinoma. The chain carries TRBV6-6 and TRBJ1-1, with D uncertain. Source: blood, taken from a patient whose treatment included radiotherapy and nephrectomy. This CDR3 is CASSLVAGSTEAFF. The DNA for the CDR3 is TGTGCCAGCAGTCTTGTCGCGGGAAGCACTGAAGCTTTCTTT.